The 16 T cell receptor beta chains presented below share a single source sample, sequenced in a study of cytomegalovirus exposure and HLA in healthy donors. The PCR employed 60 Vbeta primers together with 13 Jbeta primers. Method: immunoSEQ multiplex PCR; TCRdb's copy keeps in-frame clones and lacks some. The table has about 170,000 clones, more than 70% seen once. The sample was PBMCs. Receptor source: a girl between 5 and 17 years old in good health and CMV-seronegative.

The gene calls are TRBV5-1 and TRBJ1-2; 8 bases match TRBD1. J lost 6 bases, V lost 5 bases, and 18 bases had no gene match. The CDR3 length is 17 residues. Germline V gene data show CDR1 as SGHRS and CDR2 as YFSETQ. CDR3 region: CASSRPGQEVLSDGYTF. The CDR3, as DNA: TGCGCCAGCAGTCGGCCGGGACAGGAGGTTCTATCGGATGGCTACACCTTC.

V is TRBV27 and J is TRBJ1-2, with D maybe TRBD1 (6 bases). Germline-derived CDR1 and CDR2 are MNHEY and SMNVEV (reference sequence). V was pared by 3 bases and J by 4 bases, with 12 bases between. The CDR3 covers 14 residues. CDR3: CASSFSRGTYGYTF. Written as DNA, the CDR3 is TGTGCCAGCAGTTTTTCCAGGGGAACCTATGGCTACACCTTC.

This rearrangement joins TRBV7-2 to TRBJ2-3; 9 bases map to TRBD1. The CDR3 contains 15 residues. CDR1 and CDR2 (germline): SGHTA, FQGNSA. J lost 3 bases, V lost 5 bases, and 6 bases had no gene match. CDR3 protein: CASSIRDRDTDTQYF. CDR3 bases: TGTGCCAGCAGCATCCGGGACAGGGATACAGATACGCAGTATTTT. Together with reference TRBV7-2 and TRBJ2-3, the CDR3 gives the full variable domain: GAGVSQSPSNKVTEKGKDVELRCDPISGHTALYWYRQSLGQGLEFLIYFQGNSAPDKSGLPSDRFSAERTGGSVSTLTIQRTQQEDSAVYLCASSIRDRDTDTQYFGPGTRLTVL.

The CDR3 is CASGPYSGTAGEQYF. Here the CDR3 DNA reads TGTGCCAGCGGCCCCTACTCCGGGACAGCGGGCGAGCAGTACTTC. V is TRBV6-1 and J is TRBJ2-7, with D possibly being TRBD1 (7 bases). V dropped 8 bases and J dropped 6 bases, with 23 bases sitting between them. The CDR3 length is 15 residues. The germline CDR1 and CDR2 sequences are MNHNS and SASEGT.

This chain links TRBV6-1 with TRBJ1-5, with D tentatively TRBD1 (5 bases). Trimming took 3 bases from V and 5 from J, leaving 8 bases between them. Germline CDR1 reads MNHNS; CDR2 reads SASEGT. The CDR3 runs 13 residues. The CDR3 reads CASSEVRDQPQHF. CDR3 bases: TGTGCCAGCAGTGAGGTCAGGGATCAGCCCCAGCATTTT.

The J gene is TRBJ1-4, the V gene TRBV10-1; TRBD1 matches at 8 bases. Germline CDR1 is WNHNN and CDR2 is SYGVQD (reference sequence). After removal of 4 bases from V and 4 bases from J, the junction contained 5 bases not matched to a gene. The CDR3 is 15 residues long. CDR3: CASSAPGQVNEKLFF. DNA of the CDR3: TGCGCCAGCAGTGCTCCGGGACAGGTTAATGAAAAACTGTTTTTT.

This chain joins TRBV6-5 and TRBJ2-7, with a possible D match to TRBD2 (5 bases). V was trimmed by 5 bases and J by 0 bases, leaving 8 bases between them. Germline V gene lookup returns CDR1 MNHEY and CDR2 SVGAGI. CDR3 size: 13 residues. The CDR3 bases are TGTGCCAGCAGTCGGGAAAGCTCCTACGAGCAGTACTTC. The encoded protein is CASSRESSYEQYF.

This chain connects TRBV27 to TRBJ2-7, with 7 bases aligning to TRBD2. After removal of 1 base from V and 1 base from J, the junction contained 1 base not matched to a gene. In germline, CDR1 is MNHEY, CDR2 SMNVEV (reference sequence). The CDR3 contains 14 residues. For the CDR3, the DNA is TGTGCCAGCAGTTTATGGGGGGGTTCCTACGAGCAGTACTTC. This sequence encodes CASSLWGGSYEQYF.

The chain links TRBV12-5 to TRBJ1-2; TRBD1 aligns across 7 bases. Trimming removed 0 bases from V and 8 bases from J; junction bases left unmatched: 9. Germline CDR1 and CDR2: LGHNT and FRNRAP. CDR3 size: 15 residues. The CDR3 sequence: CASGLVSGGDKGYTF. CDR3 DNA sequence: TGTGCTAGTGGTTTGGTATCAGGGGGAGATAAGGGCTACACCTTC.

The rearrangement links TRBV9 to TRBJ2-1; the match to TRBD2 covers 9 bases. The CDR3 length is 15 residues. Trimming removed 3 bases from V and 5 bases from J; junction bases left unmatched: 6. The V gene's germline CDR1 is SGDLS and CDR2 YYNGEE. CDR3 sequence reads: CASSARGGGNNEQFF. Written as DNA, the CDR3 is TGTGCCAGCAGCGCGCGGGGGGGCGGTAACAATGAGCAGTTCTTC. Combining the CDR3 with reference TRBV9 and TRBJ2-1 gives the whole variable domain DSGVTQTPKHLITATGQRVTLRCSPRSGDLSVYWYQQSLDQGLQFLIQYYNGEERAKGNILERFSAQQFPDLHSELNLSSLELGDSALYFCASSARGGGNNEQFFGPGTRLTVL.

The rearrangement links TRBV4-1 to TRBJ1-2; unclear D gene. V lost 0 bases to trimming and J lost 7 bases, with 15 bases between them. The germline CDR1 and CDR2 sequences are MGHRA and YSYEKL. The CDR3 spans 15 residues. The CDR3 coding sequence is TGCGCCAGCAGCCAAGATCCGGTAGTAGCTGTTGGCTACACCTTC. Its protein product is CASSQDPVVAVGYTF.

This sequence joins TRBV6-1 and TRBJ2-7; D remains ambiguous. This CDR3 is built from 11 residues. Germline V CDR1 and CDR2: MNHNS, SASEGT. Trimming stripped 3 bases from V and 6 bases from J, with 6 bases between. DNA for the CDR3: TGTGCCAGCAGTGATTTCTCCGAGCAGTACTTC. Protein product: CASSDFSEQYF.

The chain links TRBV6-5 to TRBJ1-5, with D maybe TRBD1 (5 bases). Germline-derived CDR1 and CDR2 are MNHEY and SVGAGI. Trimming took off 5 bases at V and 4 bases at J, with 9 bases between the two ends. This CDR3 spans 13 amino acids. Here the CDR3 DNA reads TGTGCCAGCAGTGAACAGGTGAATCAGCCCCAGCATTTT. Translated, it gives CASSEQVNQPQHF.

This chain uses TRBV27 with TRBJ2-3, with 9 nucleotides matching TRBD1. The germline CDR1 and CDR2 sequences are MNHEY and SMNVEV (reference sequence). After removal of 1 base from V and 5 bases from J, the junction contained 13 bases not matched to a gene. This CDR3 contains 18 residues. CDR3 coding DNA: TGTGCCAGCAGTTTATTGGTTTACGGTACAGGGGGCAGAGATACGCAGTATTTT. This sequence encodes CASSLLVYGTGGRDTQYF.

This chain connects TRBV7-7 to TRBJ2-1, with D perhaps TRBD2 (7 bases). The germline CDR1 and CDR2 sequences are SSHAT and FNYEAQ (reference sequence). V lost 5 bases, J lost 7 bases, and 15 bases lay in between. The CDR3 runs to 14 residues. Here the CDR3 DNA reads TGTGCCAGCAGCCCCGGAGGGGGGGCGAATGAGCAGTTCTTC. Translation: CASSPGGGANEQFF.

In this sample, this clone turned up a few times. The J gene is TRBJ2-7, the V gene TRBV20-1; unclear D gene. Trimming removed 6 bases from V and 6 bases from J, with 12 bases in between. CDR1 DFQATT and CDR2 SNEGSKA come from the germline V gene (reference sequence). The CDR3 consists of 11 residues. DNA for the CDR3: TGCAGTGCATTACTCGTTCTCGAGCAGTACTTC. Translation gives CSALLVLEQYF.